This is a list of T cell receptor beta chains from one sample in a study of cytomegalovirus exposure and HLA in healthy donors. Produced via immunoSEQ multiplex PCR; TCRdb's table is partial and in-frame only. The sample shows 200,000 or so clones, roughly 73% of them seen only once. The sequenced material came from PBMCs. These receptors came from a woman in her 30s in good health and CMV-seropositive. Each CDR3 is given with its conserved first and last residue. The order of the fields is clone size, V gene, J gene, D gene, CDR3 DNA, CDR3 protein. A D gene is named only where the DNA matches it firmly. Clone size is given for some rows only: seen once, a few or many times, or a class if the clone is expanded.

few	TRBV28	TRBJ2-5	.	TGTGCCAGCAGTTTTGGGGGGTTTGAAGAGACCCAGTACTTC	CASSFGGFEETQYF
few	TRBV6-5	TRBJ1-5	.	TGTGCCAGCAGCCCGGGACTTCTGGGGGGTCAGCCCCAGCATTTT	CASSPGLLGGQPQHF
.	TRBV5-6	TRBJ1-4	TRBD1	TGTGCCAGCAGCCGGGGGTCGGGACAGGGAAATGAAAAACTGTTTTTT	CASSRGSGQGNEKLFF
.	TRBV13	TRBJ2-1	.	TGTGCCAGCAGCCCACCCGGGGTTGGATCCTACAATGAGCAGTTCTTC	CASSPPGVGSYNEQFF
.	TRBV7-2	TRBJ2-7	.	TGTGCCAGCAGCTTGAATAGCGGACCCCAGGAGCAGTACTTC	CASSLNSGPQEQYF
.	TRBV29-1	TRBJ2-5	.	TGCAGCGTCGTGACTAGGAATTGGACCCAGTACTTC	CSVVTRNWTQYF
.	TRBV9	TRBJ2-2	.	TGTGCCAGCACTAATAGGGGATCGTTGGGAACCGGGGAGCTGTTTTTT	CASTNRGSLGTGELFF
.	TRBV6-5	TRBJ2-5	.	TGTGCCAGCAGTTCGGGACTCACGTACCAAGAGACCCAGTACTTC	CASSSGLTYQETQYF
.	TRBV7-2	TRBJ2-3	TRBD2	TGTGCCAGCAGCCCCAGGCCGACTAGCGGGAGGACCACAGATACGCAGTATTTT	CASSPRPTSGRTTDTQYF
.	TRBV2	TRBJ1-2	.	TGTGCCAGCAGTGATAGACGAACAAATGGTGTGGAGGGCTACACCTTC	CASSDRRTNGVEGYTF
once	TRBV9	TRBJ2-1	.	TGTGCCAGCAGCGTACAGGGCTACAATGAGCAGTTCTTC	CASSVQGYNEQFF
.	TRBV7-2	TRBJ1-1	TRBD1	TGTGCCAGCAGCCGATGGGCAGGGGGCCCTCCCACTGAAGCTTTCTTT	CASSRWAGGPPTEAFF
few	TRBV5-1	TRBJ2-6	.	TGCGCCAGCAGCTTGCAGGGTTACTCTGGGGCCAACGTCCTGACTTTC	CASSLQGYSGANVLTF
.	TRBV10-3	TRBJ1-5	TRBD1	TGTGCCATCAGTGACGGGGACAGAGGGAATCAGCCCCAGCATTTT	CAISDGDRGNQPQHF
.	TRBV28	TRBJ2-7	.	TGTGCCAGCAGTTTATGGCCCGGAGCCACCTACGAGCAGTACTTC	CASSLWPGATYEQYF
.	TRBV19	TRBJ2-2	.	TGTGCCAGCGACAGATATAACACCGGGGAGCTGTTTTTT	CASDRYNTGELFF